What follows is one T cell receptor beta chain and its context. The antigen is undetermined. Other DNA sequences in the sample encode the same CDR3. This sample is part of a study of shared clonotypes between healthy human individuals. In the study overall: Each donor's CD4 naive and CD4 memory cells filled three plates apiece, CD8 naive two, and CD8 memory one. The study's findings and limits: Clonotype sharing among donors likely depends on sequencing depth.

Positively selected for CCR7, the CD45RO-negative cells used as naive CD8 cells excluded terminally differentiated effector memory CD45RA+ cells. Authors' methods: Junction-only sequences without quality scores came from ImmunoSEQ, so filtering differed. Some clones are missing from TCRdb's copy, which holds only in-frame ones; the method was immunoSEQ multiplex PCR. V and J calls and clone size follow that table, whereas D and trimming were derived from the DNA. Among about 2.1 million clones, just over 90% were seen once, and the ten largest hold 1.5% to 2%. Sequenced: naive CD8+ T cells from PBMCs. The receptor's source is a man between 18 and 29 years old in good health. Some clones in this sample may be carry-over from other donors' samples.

In nucleotides, the CDR3 is TGTGCCAGTAGTATTCGGGGGGCACACAATGAGCAGTTCTTC. Translation gives CASSIRGAHNEQFF. V gene TRBV19 combines with J gene TRBJ2-1; perhaps TRBD2 as D (7 bases). CDR1 is LNHDA, CDR2 SQIVND, per germline (reference sequence). CDR3 size: 14 residues. Trimming left V 3 bases short and J 5 bases short, with 11 bases between.